The 8 T cell receptor beta chains in this list originate from one sample, sequenced in a study of blood T cell repertoires in COVID-19. Here immunoSEQ multiplex PCR was the method, and the copy in TCRdb shows in-frame clones only, minus some. The repertoire holds 35,000 to 50,000 clones, with nearly 90% as singletons. The material sequenced was peripheral blood. These receptor sequences come from a man in his sixties or seventies with active COVID-19.

The table lists this clone with a count of one. The V call is TRBV7-2, the J call TRBJ1-3, with unresolved D. Germline V gene sequence: CDR1 SGHTA, CDR2 FQGNSA. V was clipped by 6 bases and J by 0 bases, with 9 bases between them. The CDR3 covers 14 residues. CDR3 sequence (DNA): TGTGCCAGCAGTCGATCTAGCTCTGGAAACACCATATATTTT. Encoded protein: CASSRSSSGNTIYF.

This clone was counted once. The chain links TRBV19 to TRBJ1-4; 10 bases line up with TRBD1. This CDR3 is built from 14 residues. From germline, CDR1 is LNHDA and CDR2 SQIVND (reference sequence). J gave up 8 bases and V 6 bases, and 6 bases lay outside the gene matches. The CDR3 bases are TGTGCCAGTAGACGACAGGGGGCGGGGGAAAAACTGTTTTTT. The encoded protein is CASRRQGAGEKLFF.

CDR3 DNA: TGCGCCAGCAGCCAACAACTACAGGGGACAGATACGCAGTATTTT. Translation gives CASSQQLQGTDTQYF. The chain couples TRBV4-1 to TRBJ2-3; TRBD1 agrees at 7 bases. The CDR3 runs 15 residues. Germline assignment: CDR1 MGHRA and CDR2 YSYEKL. The V gene end was trimmed by 2 bases and the J gene end by 3 bases; junction bases not matched to a gene: 5.

The chain employs TRBV11-2 and TRBJ1-2; 7 bases agree with TRBD1. Germline trimming cut 1 base from V and 0 bases from J; bases unmatched to any gene: 5. The CDR3 extends over 16 amino acids. Looked up from germline, CDR1 is SGHAT and CDR2 is FQNNGV. The chain's CDR3 is CASSLAPGTANYGYTF. The CDR3 DNA follows: TGTGCCAGCAGCTTAGCCCCCGGGACAGCTAACTATGGCTACACCTTC.

The J gene is TRBJ1-2, the V gene TRBV24-1; 12 bases map to TRBD1. Germline CDR1 KGHDR, CDR2 SFDVKD. The CDR3 has 16 residues. Trimming at V came to 4 bases and at J to 3 bases, leaving 5 bases not matched to a gene. This chain's CDR3 is CATSDGGTGGHYGYTF. The CDR3 DNA is TGTGCCACCAGTGACGGGGGGACAGGGGGCCACTATGGCTACACCTTC.

The rearrangement uses TRBV11-3 and TRBJ2-5; TRBD2 matches at 8 bases. Germline V gives CDR1 SGHNT, CDR2 YENEEA. CDR3 size: 18 residues. Trimming took 5 bases from V and 2 from J; bases not matched to a gene: 16. This CDR3 is CASSPRSSGGITQETQYF. CDR3 DNA: TGTGCCAGCAGCCCGAGGTCATCGGGGGGGATCACTCAAGAGACCCAGTACTTC. The full variable domain, its missing parts supplied by reference TRBV11-3 and TRBJ2-5, is EAGVVQSPRYKIIEKKQPVAFWCNPISGHNTLYWYLQNLGQGPELLIRYENEEAVDDSQLPKDRFSAERLKGVDSTLKIQPAELGDSAVYLCASSPRSSGGITQETQYFGPGTRLLVL.

This clone was observed a single time. J is TRBJ1-3 and V is TRBV7-9; perhaps TRBD1 as D (6 bases). The V gene's germline CDR1 is SEHNR and CDR2 FQNEAQ (reference sequence). Trimming stripped 7 bases from V and 3 bases from J, with 16 bases between. This CDR3 has 15 residues. The CDR3 bases are TGTGCCAGCACCTCGGCGGGGGGCCTTGGAAACACCATATATTTT. As protein: CASTSAGGLGNTIYF.

Written as DNA, the CDR3 is TGTGCCAGCAGCCCATTACAGGGAGTCCTCAATGAGCAGTTCTTC. Translating gives CASSPLQGVLNEQFF. The chain uses TRBV9 and TRBJ2-1; D may be TRBD1 (6 bases). Germline CDR1 reads SGDLS; CDR2 reads YYNGEE. The CDR3 extends over 15 amino acids. With 4 bases removed from V and 6 bases from J, the gap between germline ends came to 17 bases.